The subject of this entry is one T cell receptor (beta chain). The data belong to a study of T cell responses to AZD1222 COVID-19 vaccine. Assay: immunoSEQ multiplex PCR; the TCRdb copy retains only in-frame clones and omits some. The sample includes about 150,000 clones, 70% to 90% of them seen just once. Germline-derived CDR1 and CDR2 are SGHTA and FQGTGA. Trimming took 5 bases from V and 6 from J; bases not matched to a gene: 13. This CDR3 contains 16 residues. This specimen consisted of peripheral blood, obtained after recovery from COVID-19. The sequence came from an adult who had recovered from COVID-19. The V and J genes are TRBV7-3 and TRBJ2-3; 8 bases agree with TRBD2. The chain's CDR3 is CASSKGTSGLEDTQYF. CDR3 DNA sequence: TGTGCCAGCAGCAAGGGAACTAGCGGCCTTGAGGATACGCAGTATTTT.